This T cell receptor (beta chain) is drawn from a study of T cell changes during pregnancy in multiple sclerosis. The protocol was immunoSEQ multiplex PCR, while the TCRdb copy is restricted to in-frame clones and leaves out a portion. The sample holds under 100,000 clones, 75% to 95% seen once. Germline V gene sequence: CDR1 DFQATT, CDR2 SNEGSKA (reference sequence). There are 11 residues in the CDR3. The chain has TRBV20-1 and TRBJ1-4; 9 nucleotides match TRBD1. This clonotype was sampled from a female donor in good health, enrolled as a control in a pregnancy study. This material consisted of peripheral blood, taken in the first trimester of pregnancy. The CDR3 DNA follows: TGCAGCCCGGGACAGGGTGAAAAACTGTTTTTT. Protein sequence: CSPGQGEKLFF.